This T cell receptor (beta chain) was identified during a study of response to subunit inactivated influenza vaccine. The J segment lost 3 bases and the V segment lost 6 bases, leaving 10 bases of the junction unmatched. Germline V gene lookup returns CDR1 KGHSH and CDR2 LQKENI. CDR3 size: 16 residues. Notes on the study in general: The authors proposed limited new T cell recruitment per seasonal influenza vaccination.

This clonotype has a handful of counts. Its antigen is still unknown. Each CDR3 protein gets one entry after TCRdb re-called the RT-PCR reads with MiXCR. The sample contains 550,000 to 800,000 distinct CDR3 sequences, around 16% of which appear only once. The chain couples TRBV18 to TRBJ2-3, with 9 positions matching TRBD2. The specimen comprised PBMCs from blood, sampled 11 to 12 days after vaccination. This sequence was found in a man aged 50 to 60 who received an inactivated influenza vaccine. CDR3 residues: CASSPLLSGRTDTQYF. The CDR3 coding sequence is TGTGCCAGCTCCCCCCTTTTGAGCGGGAGGACAGATACGCAGTATTTT.